Here is one T cell receptor beta chain with its context. Its antigen is still unknown. Clones were sequenced by immunoSEQ multiplex PCR, and TCRdb holds only the in-frame ones, with some missing. The table lists 120,000 to 150,000 clones, 80% to 90% of them singletons. The sample belongs to a study of Ad26.COV2.S vaccination and SARS-CoV-2 variants. Study conclusions and caveats: Reportedly, after vaccination the spike-specific CD8+ and CD4+ T cell responses displayed substantial breadth. From the TCR breadth and depth analyses, total T cell responses may have been underestimated. It was vaccine recipients, not placebo recipients, who had the higher spike-specific TCR breadth. Non-spike TCR breadth was similar in vaccine and placebo recipients.

The CDR3 has 11 amino acids. Germline V CDR1 and CDR2: LGHNA, YNFKEQ. Between the trimmed V and J ends, which lost 4 bases and 12 bases, there was a span of 9 bases. This specimen consisted of peripheral blood, obtained after recovery from COVID-19. The clonotype was recovered from a human donor who had recovered from COVID-19. This chain joins TRBV4-2 and TRBJ1-4; D is perhaps TRBD1 (5 bases). Here the CDR3 reads CASSLTGELFF. CDR3 in DNA: TGTGCCAGCAGCCTTACGGGGGAACTGTTTTTT.